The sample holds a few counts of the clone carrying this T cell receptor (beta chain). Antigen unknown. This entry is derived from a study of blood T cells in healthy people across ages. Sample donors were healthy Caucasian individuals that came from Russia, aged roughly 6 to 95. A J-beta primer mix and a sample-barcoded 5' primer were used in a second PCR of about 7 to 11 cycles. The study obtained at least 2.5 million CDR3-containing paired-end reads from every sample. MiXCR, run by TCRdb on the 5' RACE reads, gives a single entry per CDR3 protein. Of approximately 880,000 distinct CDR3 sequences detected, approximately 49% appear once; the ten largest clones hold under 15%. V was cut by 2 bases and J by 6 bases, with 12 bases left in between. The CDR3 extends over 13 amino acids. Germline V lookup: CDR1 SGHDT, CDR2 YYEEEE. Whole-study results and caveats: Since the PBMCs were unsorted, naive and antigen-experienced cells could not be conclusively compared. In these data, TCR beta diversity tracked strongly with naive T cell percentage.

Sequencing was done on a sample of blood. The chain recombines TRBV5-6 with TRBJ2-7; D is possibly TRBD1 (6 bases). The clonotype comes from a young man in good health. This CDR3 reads CASSFNPGAEQYF. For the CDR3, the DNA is TGTGCCAGCAGCTTTAATCCAGGGGCCGAGCAGTACTTC.